This passage covers 18 T cell receptor beta chains from one sample sequenced in a study of T-cell reconstitution after alpha-beta-depleted transplantation in children. It was with unique molecular identifiers that the TCRbeta library was prepared. TCRdb re-called the PCR reads through MiXCR, storing one row per CDR3 protein. The sample holds some 550,000 distinct CDR3 sequences, around 20% seen once. This specimen consisted of PBMCs from the stem cell graft donor, obtained from the stem cell graft. The receptors were gathered from a human donor who donated a stem cell graft to a child with acute lymphoblastic leukemia.

The chain has TRBV7-8 and TRBJ2-1; possibly TRBD2 for D (5 bases). CDR1 and CDR2 from the germline V gene are SGHVS and FQNEAQ. This CDR3 has 15 residues. V was pared by 2 bases and J by 9 bases, with 17 bases between. The CDR3 sequence: CASSLIVGVAIEQFF. In DNA form, the CDR3 reads TGTGCCAGCAGCTTAATCGTCGGGGTAGCCATTGAGCAGTTCTTC.

This chain connects TRBV5-4 to TRBJ2-6; D is uncertain. The V gene's germline CDR1 is SGHNT and CDR2 YYREEE (reference sequence). V gave up 4 bases and J gave up 6 bases, with 14 bases separating them. The CDR3 totals 15 residues. The CDR3 region has the DNA TGTGCCAGCAGCCCGACCCGGTTTCAGGCCAACGTCCTGACTTTC. Its translation is CASSPTRFQANVLTF. The variable domain in full, with the rest retrieved from reference TRBV5-4 and TRBJ2-6, is ETGVTQSPTHLIKTRGQQVTLRCSSQSGHNTVSWYQQALGQGPQFIFQYYREEENGRGNFPPRFSGLQFPNYSSELNVNALELDDSALYLCASSPTRFQANVLTFGAGSRLTVL.

The chain combines TRBV18 with TRBJ1-5; 9 nucleotides match TRBD1. J lost 5 bases, V lost 5 bases, and 4 bases had no gene match. Germline V gives CDR1 KGHSH, CDR2 LQKENI. The CDR3 sequence is 14 residues long. The CDR3 is CASSSTGGHQPQHF. The CDR3 region has the DNA TGTGCCAGCTCATCTACAGGGGGCCATCAGCCCCAGCATTTT.

The chain uses TRBV5-1 and TRBJ2-1; 7 nucleotides line up with TRBD1. V was pared by 7 bases and J by 7 bases, with 8 bases of the junction left unmatched. The CDR3 is 13 residues long. Germline assignment: CDR1 SGHRS and CDR2 YFSETQ. The CDR3 DNA sequence: TGCGCCAGCCCCGAGACAGGGCAAAATGAGCAGTTCTTC. Its protein is CASPETGQNEQFF.

This clonotype came up a few times. The rearrangement joins TRBV11-2 to TRBJ1-2; 7 nucleotides match TRBD1. This CDR3 region has 14 residues. The germline gives CDR1 SGHAT, CDR2 FQNNGV. With 2 bases clipped from V and 8 bases from J, the junction kept 8 bases outside the gene matches. For the CDR3, the DNA is TGTGCCAGCAGCTTAAATTTTGTGGACAGGGGCTACACCTTC. Amino acids: CASSLNFVDRGYTF.

The chain uses TRBV12-3 or TRBV12-4 and TRBJ2-3; D tentatively fits TRBD1 or TRBD2 (6 bases each). The ends were cut back, 8 bases at V and 6 bases at J, with 21 bases in the middle. The CDR3 consists of 15 residues. CDR3 in DNA: TGTGCCAGCTCCCGGCCCGTGGGGGGCGGGGATACGCAGTATTTT. Its protein product is CASSRPVGGGDTQYF.

This clonotype was counted many times. This chain uses TRBV14 with TRBJ1-2; D is undetermined. This CDR3 has 16 residues. Germline V gene sequence: CDR1 SGHDN, CDR2 FVKESK. V lost 0 bases and J lost 3, with 14 bases in between. This CDR3 is CASSQDLRARDYGYTF. Written as DNA, the CDR3 is TGTGCCAGCAGCCAAGATCTTAGGGCCAGAGACTATGGCTACACCTTC.

The V and J genes are TRBV4-2 and TRBJ2-1; a weak D match, TRBD2 (6 bases). The CDR3 totals 15 residues. V was cut by 8 bases and J by 7 bases, with 21 bases left in between. Germline V gene lookup returns CDR1 LGHNA and CDR2 YNFKEQ. CDR3: CASLPETSRVNEQFF. The DNA for the CDR3 is TGTGCCAGCCTACCGGAAACTAGCCGCGTAAATGAGCAGTTCTTC.

This clonotype appeared once. CDR3 bases: TGTGCCACCTGCAAAAGCTCCCGGACTAGCGGGAGGAAAGAGCAGTTCTTC. Its translation: CATCKSSRTSGRKEQFF. The genes are TRBV3-1 and TRBJ2-1; 14 bases line up with TRBD2. Germline-derived CDR1 and CDR2 are LGHDT and YNNKEL (reference sequence). V lost 10 bases to trimming and J lost 10 bases; unmatched junction nucleotides: 18. The length of the CDR3 is 17 residues.

Notes on this clonotype: A read error may produce the germline difference seen at one junction end. This chain links TRBV7-2 with TRBJ2-4; TRBD2 aligns across 7 bases. The germline gives CDR1 SGHTA, CDR2 FQGNSA. CDR3 length equals 16 residues. The CDR3 sequence: CASELLAGDAGNSQYF. CDR3 in DNA: TGTGCCAGCGAACTGCTGGCGGGAGATGCCGGAAACAGTCAGTACTTC.

The V call is TRBV11-2, the J call TRBJ2-7; TRBD2 agrees at 8 bases. This CDR3 comprises 16 residues. Germline values: CDR1 SGHAT, CDR2 FQNNGV. The V and J ends lost 4 bases and 1 base, in that order; junction bases with no gene match: 9. The DNA of the CDR3 is TGTGCCAGCAGCTCCCAAGGCGGGAGGCTTTCCTACGAGCAGTACTTC. It is translated as CASSSQGGRLSYEQYF.

This clonotype showed up just a few times. This chain uses TRBV21-1 with TRBJ1-1. TRBV21-1 is marked as a pseudogene. The CDR3 length is 15 residues. The CDR3, as DNA: TGTGCCAGCAGCAAGTTCAGGGGAGGGGACACTGAAGCTTTCTTT. Protein: CASSKFRGGDTEAFF.

A few counts support this clonotype. This sequence joins TRBV20-1 and TRBJ2-5; D not certain. With 2 bases removed from V and 2 bases from J, the gap between germline ends came to 9 bases. Germline lookup yields CDR1 DFQATT and CDR2 SNEGSKA (reference sequence). The CDR3 spans 13 residues. CDR3 protein: CSARRGSQETQYF. The CDR3 DNA reads TGCAGTGCTAGAAGAGGCAGTCAAGAGACCCAGTACTTC.

This clonotype was counted between two and nine times. The chain couples TRBV15 to TRBJ2-1; the D gene is possibly TRBD2 (6 bases). The CDR3 is made up of 12 amino acids. Trimming took off 1 base at V and 10 bases at J, with 8 bases between the two ends. Per germline, CDR1 LNHNV and CDR2 YYDKDF (reference sequence). CDR3 residues: CATSRASGEQFF. The CDR3 DNA is TGTGCCACCAGCAGAGCCAGCGGGGAGCAGTTCTTC.

There are a few counts of this clonotype. This sequence joins TRBV24-1 and TRBJ2-2; 8 bases align to TRBD1. Germline assignment: CDR1 KGHDR and CDR2 SFDVKD. J lost 7 bases, V lost 3 bases, and 3 bases had no gene match. The CDR3 has 14 residues. The CDR3 sequence: CATSDQGAGGELFF. CDR3 sequence (DNA): TGTGCCACCAGTGATCAGGGGGCCGGCGGGGAGCTGTTTTTT.

The V gene is TRBV24-1, the J gene TRBJ2-2; tentatively, D is TRBD2 (6 bases). This CDR3 is built from 14 residues. Germline CDR1 KGHDR, CDR2 SFDVKD. Trimming pared 9 bases from V and 2 bases from J, leaving 12 bases between. CDR3 nucleotides: TGTGCCACCCGCGGGGCTAAAAACACCGGGGAGCTGTTTTTT. This sequence encodes CATRGAKNTGELFF.

The table lists this clonotype with a few counts. The V and J genes are TRBV15 and TRBJ2-7; tentatively, D is TRBD1 or TRBD2 (5 bases each). The CDR3 is 15 residues long. Germline lookup yields CDR1 LNHNV and CDR2 YYDKDF (reference sequence). V shed 1 base and J shed 3 bases, with 13 bases lying between them. The CDR3 here is CATSRGAGTGYEQYF. The CDR3 DNA follows: TGTGCCACCAGCAGAGGGGCAGGGACGGGCTACGAGCAGTACTTC. The full variable domain, rest sourced from reference TRBV15 and TRBJ2-7, is DAMVIQNPRYQVTQFGKPVTLSCSQTLNHNVMYWYQQKSSQAPKLLFHYYDKDFNNEADTPDNFQSRRPNTSFCFLDIRSPGLGDTAMYLCATSRGAGTGYEQYFGPGTRLTVT.

J is TRBJ2-5 and V is TRBV15; weak D call: TRBD2 (5 bases). The CDR3 contains 15 residues. CDR1 is LNHNV, CDR2 YYDKDF, per germline (reference sequence). Trimming left V 2 bases short and J 7 bases short, with 17 bases between. CDR3 in amino acids: CATSRPPPGSGTQYF. In DNA, the CDR3 is TGTGCCACCAGCAGACCCCCCCCGGGAAGCGGGACCCAGTACTTC. Variable domain in full (rest from reference TRBV15 and TRBJ2-5): DAMVIQNPRYQVTQFGKPVTLSCSQTLNHNVMYWYQQKSSQAPKLLFHYYDKDFNNEADTPDNFQSRRPNTSFCFLDIRSPGLGDTAMYLCATSRPPPGSGTQYFGPGTRLLVL.